The rows below give T cell receptor beta chains drawn from one sample of a study of cytomegalovirus exposure and HLA in healthy donors. Repertoires were generated with immunoSEQ multiplex PCR, while TCRdb's copy carries only in-frame clones and drops some. The sample holds 110,000 to 150,000 clones, about 70% seen once. Sequenced: PBMCs. The receptor source for this set is a woman aged 60-75 years in good health and CMV-seropositive. Each CDR3 is given with its conserved first and last residue. D genes are given only for firm matches. Clone sizes are given selectively: once, few, many, or a class where the clone is expanded.

V gene: TRBV29-1
D gene: NA
J gene: TRBJ2-7
clone size: NA
CDR3 DNA: TGCAGCGTTGTCAGGGAAGTAGGCTACGAGCAGTACTTC
CDR3 protein: CSVVREVGYEQYF

V gene: TRBV5-1
D gene: NA
J gene: TRBJ2-3
clone size: NA
CDR3 DNA: TGCGCCAGCAGCTTGGAGGCAGGTAGGACAGATACGCAGTATTTT
CDR3 protein: CASSLEAGRTDTQYF

V gene: TRBV5-1
D gene: TRBD1
J gene: TRBJ1-5
clone size: NA
CDR3 DNA: TGCGCCAGCAGCCGGACAGGGAGGGATCAGCCCCAGCATTTT
CDR3 protein: CASSRTGRDQPQHF

V gene: TRBV5-1
D gene: TRBD2
J gene: TRBJ2-2
clone size: few
CDR3 DNA: TGCGCCAGCAGAGCGGGAGGGAACACCGGGGAGCTGTTTTTT
CDR3 protein: CASRAGGNTGELFF

V gene: TRBV5-8
D gene: NA
J gene: TRBJ1-2
clone size: NA
CDR3 DNA: TGTGCCAGCAGCTCCGAGTCTAACTATGGCTACACCTTC
CDR3 protein: CASSSESNYGYTF

V gene: TRBV6-1
D gene: NA
J gene: TRBJ2-6
clone size: NA
CDR3 DNA: TGTGCCAGCAGTGAAGCCGGACAGCTTGTCTCTGGGGCCAACGTCCTGACTTTC
CDR3 protein: CASSEAGQLVSGANVLTF

V gene: TRBV11-1
D gene: NA
J gene: TRBJ2-2
clone size: once
CDR3 DNA: TGTGCCAGCATGAGATCACTACAGAACACCGGGGAGCTGTTTTTT
CDR3 protein: CASMRSLQNTGELFF

V gene: TRBV6-5
D gene: NA
J gene: TRBJ1-1
clone size: few
CDR3 DNA: TGTGCCAGCAGTTATAGTGGACAGAAAGCTTTCTTT
CDR3 protein: CASSYSGQKAFF

V gene: TRBV5-1
D gene: TRBD1
J gene: TRBJ2-2
clone size: few
CDR3 DNA: TGCGCCAGCAGCTCCGGGACAGGGGGCTGGAACGGGGAGCTGTTTTTT
CDR3 protein: CASSSGTGGWNGELFF

V gene: TRBV6-1
D gene: NA
J gene: TRBJ2-7
clone size: NA
CDR3 DNA: TGTGCCAGCAGGCCCCGGCTAGGGGCCCACTACGAGCAGTACTTC
CDR3 protein: CASRPRLGAHYEQYF

V gene: TRBV5-1
D gene: NA
J gene: TRBJ1-2
clone size: NA
CDR3 DNA: TGCGCCAGCACTTTAGGACAGCCTTCTAACTATGGCTACACCTTC
CDR3 protein: CASTLGQPSNYGYTF

V gene: TRBV18
D gene: NA
J gene: TRBJ1-2
clone size: NA
CDR3 DNA: TGTGCCAGCTCACCAGGGGCCAACTATGGCTACACCTTC
CDR3 protein: CASSPGANYGYTF

V gene: TRBV6-1
D gene: NA
J gene: TRBJ2-3
clone size: few
CDR3 DNA: TGTGCCAGCAGTGAAGCGGGGGGGGCCCCAGATACGCAGTATTTT
CDR3 protein: CASSEAGGAPDTQYF

V gene: TRBV21-1
D gene: NA
J gene: TRBJ2-5
clone size: NA
CDR3 DNA: TGTGCCAGCAGCACACAGGGGGCTCGCCCCCAAGAGACCCAGTACTTC
CDR3 protein: CASSTQGARPQETQYF

V gene: TRBV2
D gene: NA
J gene: TRBJ1-5
clone size: few
CDR3 DNA: TGTGCCAGCAGCATGGCTGTTAGCAATCAGCCCCAGCATTTT
CDR3 protein: CASSMAVSNQPQHF

V gene: TRBV29-1
D gene: TRBD2
J gene: TRBJ2-7
clone size: once
CDR3 DNA: TGCAGCGTTTTTGACGGGACTAGCGGGTACGAGCAGTACTTC
CDR3 protein: CSVFDGTSGYEQYF

V gene: TRBV11-2
D gene: TRBD1
J gene: TRBJ1-2
clone size: NA
CDR3 DNA: TGTGCCAGCAGCCAGGACAGGGTGAACGGCTACACCTTC
CDR3 protein: CASSQDRVNGYTF

V gene: TRBV29-1
D gene: TRBD1
J gene: TRBJ1-1
clone size: NA
CDR3 DNA: TGCAGCGCCGTAGGGACAGGGGGCACTGAAGCTTTCTTT
CDR3 protein: CSAVGTGGTEAFF

V gene: TRBV14
D gene: NA
J gene: TRBJ1-1
clone size: NA
CDR3 DNA: TGTGCCAGCAGCCAGAGCAACAGGGCATACACTGAAGCTTTCTTT
CDR3 protein: CASSQSNRAYTEAFF

V gene: TRBV11-2
D gene: NA
J gene: TRBJ2-3
clone size: NA
CDR3 DNA: TGTGCCAGCAGCCAGGGCACAGATACGCAGTATTTT
CDR3 protein: CASSQGTDTQYF

V gene: TRBV21-1
D gene: NA
J gene: TRBJ1-5
clone size: NA
CDR3 DNA: TGTGCCAGCCCACTTTTACTAACCAGCAATCAGCCCCAGCATTTT
CDR3 protein: CASPLLLTSNQPQHF

V gene: TRBV7-9
D gene: NA
J gene: TRBJ1-1
clone size: NA
CDR3 DNA: TGTGCCAGCAGCTTATTCCGTTCCAGGCCCCAAGGCACTGAAGCTTTCTTT
CDR3 protein: CASSLFRSRPQGTEAFF

V gene: TRBV5-1
D gene: TRBD1
J gene: TRBJ2-5
clone size: few
CDR3 DNA: TGCGCCAGCAGTCGGGACAGCCGCGGGGAGACCCAGTACTTC
CDR3 protein: CASSRDSRGETQYF

V gene: TRBV4-1
D gene: TRBD1
J gene: TRBJ2-7
clone size: NA
CDR3 DNA: TGCGCCAGCAGCAGGACAGGGATAGGGTACGAGCAGTACTTC
CDR3 protein: CASSRTGIGYEQYF

V gene: TRBV5-1
D gene: TRBD2
J gene: TRBJ2-1
clone size: few
CDR3 DNA: TGCGCCAGCAGCTCACTAGCGGGAGGGCCCCCCGGGCAGTTCTTC
CDR3 protein: CASSSLAGGPPGQFF

V gene: TRBV10-1
D gene: NA
J gene: TRBJ2-2
clone size: NA
CDR3 DNA: TGCGCCAGCAGTGAATCCTGGGGGCGAGGCACCGGGGAGCTGTTTTTT
CDR3 protein: CASSESWGRGTGELFF

V gene: TRBV2
D gene: TRBD1
J gene: TRBJ2-7
clone size: NA
CDR3 DNA: TGTGCCAGTCGCCGGGACAGGGGGTACGAGCAGTACTTC
CDR3 protein: CASRRDRGYEQYF

V gene: TRBV28
D gene: TRBD2
J gene: TRBJ2-1
clone size: NA
CDR3 DNA: TGTGCCAGCAGTATACTTGGCTTCGCTAGCGGGCCCTACAATGAGCAGTTCTTC
CDR3 protein: CASSILGFASGPYNEQFF

V gene: TRBV25-1
D gene: NA
J gene: TRBJ1-2
clone size: once
CDR3 DNA: TGTGCCAGCAGTGATTCCCGAAGCGGCTATGGCTACACCTTC
CDR3 protein: CASSDSRSGYGYTF

V gene: TRBV11-2
D gene: NA
J gene: TRBJ2-7
clone size: NA
CDR3 DNA: TGTGCCAGCAGCCAAGACTACCAAGCCTACGAGCAGTACTTC
CDR3 protein: CASSQDYQAYEQYF

V gene: TRBV30
D gene: TRBD1
J gene: TRBJ1-1
clone size: NA
CDR3 DNA: TGTGCCTGGAGTGACTTAGGGACAGGGGTAACTGAAGCTTTCTTT
CDR3 protein: CAWSDLGTGVTEAFF

V gene: TRBV7-9
D gene: NA
J gene: TRBJ1-2
clone size: NA
CDR3 DNA: TGTGCCAGCAGCGTAAACCCAGACAGGACCTATGGCTACACCTTC
CDR3 protein: CASSVNPDRTYGYTF

V gene: TRBV5-1
D gene: NA
J gene: TRBJ1-2
clone size: NA
CDR3 DNA: TGCGCCAGCAGCTACATGACAGATTATGGCTACACCTTC
CDR3 protein: CASSYMTDYGYTF

V gene: TRBV7-9
D gene: NA
J gene: TRBJ2-7
clone size: NA
CDR3 DNA: TGTGCCAGCAGCTTAGCCCCGACAGTCTCCTACGAGCAGTACTTC
CDR3 protein: CASSLAPTVSYEQYF

V gene: TRBV9
D gene: NA
J gene: TRBJ1-2
clone size: NA
CDR3 DNA: TGTGCCAGCAGCGTAGGAGTTAACTATGGCTACACCTTC
CDR3 protein: CASSVGVNYGYTF

V gene: TRBV5-1
D gene: TRBD1
J gene: TRBJ1-2
clone size: few
CDR3 DNA: TGCGCCAGCAGCTTGGGGGCCGGACAGGGCAGTGGCTACACCTTC
CDR3 protein: CASSLGAGQGSGYTF

V gene: TRBV6-5
D gene: NA
J gene: TRBJ2-3
clone size: NA
CDR3 DNA: TGTGCCAGCAGCCAAGATAGAAGCACAGATACGCAGTATTTT
CDR3 protein: CASSQDRSTDTQYF

V gene: TRBV5-1
D gene: NA
J gene: TRBJ2-3
clone size: NA
CDR3 DNA: TGCGCCAGCAGCCAACGGGATAACCCGACAGATACGCAGTATTTT
CDR3 protein: CASSQRDNPTDTQYF

V gene: TRBV27
D gene: NA
J gene: TRBJ1-5
clone size: NA
CDR3 DNA: TGTGCCAGCGGACAGTACAATCAGCCCCAGCATTTT
CDR3 protein: CASGQYNQPQHF

V gene: TRBV7-7
D gene: TRBD2
J gene: TRBJ2-5
clone size: few
CDR3 DNA: TGTGCCAGCAGCGTTGGACTAGCGGGAGTAGGACAAGAGACCCAGTACTTC
CDR3 protein: CASSVGLAGVGQETQYF

V gene: TRBV19
D gene: NA
J gene: TRBJ2-3
clone size: NA
CDR3 DNA: TGTGCCAGTAGTGGGGACTTCGTCGGGGGTACGCAGTATTTT
CDR3 protein: CASSGDFVGGTQYF

V gene: TRBV5-1
D gene: TRBD1
J gene: TRBJ1-1
clone size: NA
CDR3 DNA: TGCGCCAGCAGCTTCACAGGGGGATCGGGGACTGAAGCTTTCTTT
CDR3 protein: CASSFTGGSGTEAFF

V gene: TRBV2
D gene: NA
J gene: TRBJ1-1
clone size: NA
CDR3 DNA: TGTGCCAGCAGACGGGGGGAGTTTGGCACTGAAGCTTTCTTT
CDR3 protein: CASRRGEFGTEAFF

V gene: TRBV7-2
D gene: NA
J gene: TRBJ1-3
clone size: few
CDR3 DNA: TGTGCCAGCAGCCTCGTGGCGGCATACTCTGGAAACACCATATATTTT
CDR3 protein: CASSLVAAYSGNTIYF

V gene: TRBV5-1
D gene: TRBD2
J gene: TRBJ2-7
clone size: NA
CDR3 DNA: TGCGCCAGCAGCCAAGGGACTAGCGGGAGTTACGAGCAGTACTTC
CDR3 protein: CASSQGTSGSYEQYF

V gene: TRBV5-6
D gene: TRBD1
J gene: TRBJ1-2
clone size: NA
CDR3 DNA: TGTGCCAGCAGCCCGACGGACAGGGGGGGGAACTATGGCTACACCTTC
CDR3 protein: CASSPTDRGGNYGYTF